This T cell receptor (beta chain) was profiled in a study of T-cell reconstitution after alpha-beta-depleted transplantation in children. Study-wide findings and caveats: Reportedly, alpha-beta T cells present about two months post-transplant originated from several hundred expanded clones of graft origin. T cells produced anew were the main source of T-cell counts and diversity one year after transplant.

Trimming removed 5 bases at V and 3 bases at J, with 10 bases between. The CDR3 contains 14 residues. In germline, CDR1 is SEHNR, CDR2 FQNEAQ (reference sequence). Unique molecular identifiers featured in how the TCRbeta library was prepared. A single record per CDR3 protein comes from TCRdb applying MiXCR to the PCR reads. The sample carries about 610,000 distinct CDR3 sequences, around 27% recorded once. Concerning this clonotype: Its antigen is still unknown.

The material was PBMCs, obtained before TCRalphabeta/CD19-depleted stem cell transplant. This receptor was obtained from a boy under two years old with Wiskott-Aldrich syndrome, due to receive a stem cell transplant. The chain uses TRBV7-9 and TRBJ2-2; no clear D gene. The CDR3 DNA reads TGTGCCAGCAGCATGTCCGGACACACCGGGGAGCTGTTTTTT. Residues: CASSMSGHTGELFF. Full variable domain (missing parts from reference TRBV7-9 and TRBJ2-2): DTGVSQNPRHKITKRGQNVTFRCDPISEHNRLYWYRQTLGQGPEFLTYFQNEAQLEKSRLLSDRFSAERPKGSFSTLEIQRTEQGDSAMYLCASSMSGHTGELFFGEGSRLTVL.